This T cell receptor (beta chain) is from a study of T cells after yellow fever vaccination. One entry per CDR3 protein results from TCRdb running MiXCR on the 5' RACE reads. The sample lists tens of thousands of distinct CDR3 sequences, around 5% occurring once. V dropped 5 bases and J dropped 1 base, with 11 bases sitting between them. The germline V gene encodes CDR1 SGHAT and CDR2 FQNNGV. The CDR3 loop spans 14 amino acids. General study findings and limits: Abundant clonotypes from the bulk population could have been carried over as contaminants into FACS-sorted repertoires.

This clonotype was recorded at least ten times. Its antigen is unidentified. This clonotype was sampled from a man aged 18 to 30 who received the YFV17D yellow fever vaccine. The sequencing here drew on CD4+ T cells sorted from PBMCs, taken approximately 16 days after the first yellow fever vaccination. This chain joins TRBV11-2 and TRBJ2-5; D is uncertain. The CDR3 protein is CASSRLGFQETQYF. The CDR3 DNA is TGTGCCAGCAGCCGACTCGGGTTCCAAGAGACCCAGTACTTC.